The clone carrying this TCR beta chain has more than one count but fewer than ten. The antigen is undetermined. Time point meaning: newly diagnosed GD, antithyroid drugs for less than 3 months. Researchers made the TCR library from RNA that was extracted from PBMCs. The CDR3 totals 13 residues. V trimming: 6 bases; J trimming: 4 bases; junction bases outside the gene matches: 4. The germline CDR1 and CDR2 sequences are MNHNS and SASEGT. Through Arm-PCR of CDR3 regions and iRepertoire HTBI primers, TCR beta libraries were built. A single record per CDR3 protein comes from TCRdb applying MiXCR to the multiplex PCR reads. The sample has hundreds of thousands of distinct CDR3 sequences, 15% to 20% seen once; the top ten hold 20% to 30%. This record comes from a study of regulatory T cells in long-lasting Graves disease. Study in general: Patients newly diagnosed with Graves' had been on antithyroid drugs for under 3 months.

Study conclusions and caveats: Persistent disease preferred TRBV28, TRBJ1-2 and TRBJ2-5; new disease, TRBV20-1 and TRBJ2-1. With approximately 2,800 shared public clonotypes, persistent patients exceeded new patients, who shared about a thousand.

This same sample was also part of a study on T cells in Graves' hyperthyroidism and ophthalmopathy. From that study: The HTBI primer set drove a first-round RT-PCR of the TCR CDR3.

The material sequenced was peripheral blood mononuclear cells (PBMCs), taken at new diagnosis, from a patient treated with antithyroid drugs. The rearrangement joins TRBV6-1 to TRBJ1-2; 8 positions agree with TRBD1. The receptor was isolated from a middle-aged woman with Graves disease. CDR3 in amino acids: CASRNRGSYGYTF. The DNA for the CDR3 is TGTGCCAGCAGAAACAGGGGGTCCTATGGCTACACCTTC.